This TCR beta chain was retrieved from a study of post-analysis software for immune sequencing data. Germline V gene sequence: CDR1 SGHTA, CDR2 FQGTGA. V was trimmed by 1 base and J by 0 bases, leaving 6 bases between them. The CDR3 has 14 residues. A remark on this clonotype: Its antigen is as yet unknown.

Incorporated into the TCR beta cDNA libraries were unique molecular identifiers, which served to reduce PCR and sequencing biases. TCRdb re-called the PCR reads with MiXCR, one entry per CDR3 protein. The sample consists of 820,000 or so distinct CDR3 sequences, approximately 57% of them appearing once. Study findings and constraints: Controls had significantly higher normalized Chao1 diversity than multiple sclerosis patients. Elevated frequency relative to controls characterized several TRBV segments in patients, TRBV5-6, TRBV5-1 and TRBV20-1 among them.

The TCR sequence derives from a girl aged 10-17 years with multiple sclerosis. The J gene is TRBJ1-1, the V gene TRBV7-3, with D unclear. The specimen was blood. CDR3 amino acids: CASSLSHLNTEAFF. In DNA form, the CDR3 reads TGTGCCAGCAGCTTAAGCCACCTGAACACTGAAGCTTTCTTT.